The present T cell receptor beta chain was sequenced within a study of T cells in localized non-small cell lung cancer. Study-wide results and caveats: Appearance in adjacent lung was seen for a median 57 of the top 100 tumor clones. Prolonged overall survival went with higher T cell density in the blood. It remains possible that heterogeneity exists, since only one tumor region was sequenced.

TCRdb keeps only in-frame clones here, not all; method: immunoSEQ multiplex PCR. The sample yields over 30,000 clones, about 85% seen once. This CDR3 has 16 amino acids. Germline loops: CDR1 MNHEY, CDR2 SMNVEV (reference sequence). V was trimmed by 2 bases and J by 0 bases, leaving 11 bases between them. A few counts support this clone. Its antigen is unknown. The sequence derives from a man aged 40 to 69 with stage III lung adenocarcinoma. The J gene is TRBJ2-1, the V gene TRBV27; no firm D call. The starting material was peripheral blood mononuclear cells, obtained before any cancer treatment. CDR3 residues: CASSLGSYFSYNEQFF. DNA for the CDR3: TGTGCCAGCAGTTTAGGATCATACTTCTCCTACAATGAGCAGTTCTTC.